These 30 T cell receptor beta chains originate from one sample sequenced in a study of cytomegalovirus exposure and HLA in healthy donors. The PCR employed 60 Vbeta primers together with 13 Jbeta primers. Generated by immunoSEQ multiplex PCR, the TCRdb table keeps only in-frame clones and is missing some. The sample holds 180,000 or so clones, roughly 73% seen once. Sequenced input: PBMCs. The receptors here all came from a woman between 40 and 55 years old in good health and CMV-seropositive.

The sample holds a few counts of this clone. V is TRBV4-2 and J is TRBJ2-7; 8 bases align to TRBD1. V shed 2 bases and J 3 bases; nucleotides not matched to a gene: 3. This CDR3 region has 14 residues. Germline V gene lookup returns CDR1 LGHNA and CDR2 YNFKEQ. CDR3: CASSQPGTGYEQYF. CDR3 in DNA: TGTGCCAGCAGCCAACCCGGGACAGGCTACGAGCAGTACTTC.

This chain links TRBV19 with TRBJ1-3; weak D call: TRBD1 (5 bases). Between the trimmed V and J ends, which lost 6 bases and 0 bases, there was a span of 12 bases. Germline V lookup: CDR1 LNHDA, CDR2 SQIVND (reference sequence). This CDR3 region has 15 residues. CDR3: CASRARVSSGNTIYF. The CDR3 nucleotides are TGTGCCAGTAGGGCCAGGGTTAGCTCTGGAAACACCATATATTTT.

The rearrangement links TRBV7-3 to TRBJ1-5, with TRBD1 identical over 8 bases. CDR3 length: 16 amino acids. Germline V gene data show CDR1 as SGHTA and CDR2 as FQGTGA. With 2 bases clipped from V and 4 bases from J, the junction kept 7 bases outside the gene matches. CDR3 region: CASSLRAGTGNQPQHF. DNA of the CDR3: TGTGCCAGCAGCTTACGGGCAGGGACAGGAAATCAGCCCCAGCATTTT.

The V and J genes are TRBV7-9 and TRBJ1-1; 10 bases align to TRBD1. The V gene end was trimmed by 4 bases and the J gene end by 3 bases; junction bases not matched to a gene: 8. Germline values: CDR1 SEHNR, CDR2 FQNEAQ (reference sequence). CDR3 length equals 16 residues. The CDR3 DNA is TGTGCCAGCAGCTCAGGACAGGGGGTTTGGGACACTGAAGCTTTCTTT. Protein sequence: CASSSGQGVWDTEAFF.

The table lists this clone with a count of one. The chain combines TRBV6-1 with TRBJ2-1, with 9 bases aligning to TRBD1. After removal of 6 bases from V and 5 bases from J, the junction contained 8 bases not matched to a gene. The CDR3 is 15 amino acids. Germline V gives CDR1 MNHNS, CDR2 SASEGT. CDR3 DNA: TGTGCCAGCAGGAGGGACAGGGTGAAAGACAATGAGCAGTTCTTC. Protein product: CASRRDRVKDNEQFF.

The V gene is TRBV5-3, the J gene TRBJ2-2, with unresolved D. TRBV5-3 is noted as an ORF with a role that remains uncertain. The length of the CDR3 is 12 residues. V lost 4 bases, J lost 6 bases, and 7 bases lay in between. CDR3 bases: TGTGCCAGAAGCATCCTCCCCGGGGAGCTGTTTTTT. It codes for CARSILPGELFF.

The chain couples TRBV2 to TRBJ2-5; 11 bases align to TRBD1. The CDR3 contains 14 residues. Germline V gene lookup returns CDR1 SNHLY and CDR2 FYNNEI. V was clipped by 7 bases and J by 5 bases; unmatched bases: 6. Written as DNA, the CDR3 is TGTGCCAGCAAGGGACAGGGGGTGGTGGAGACCCAGTACTTC. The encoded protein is CASKGQGVVETQYF.

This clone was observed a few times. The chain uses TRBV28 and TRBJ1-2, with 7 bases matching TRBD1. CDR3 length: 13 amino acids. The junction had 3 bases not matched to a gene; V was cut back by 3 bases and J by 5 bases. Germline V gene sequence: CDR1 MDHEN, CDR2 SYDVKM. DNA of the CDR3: TGTGCCAGCAGTTTGGGACAGCGGTATGGCTACACCTTC. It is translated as CASSLGQRYGYTF.

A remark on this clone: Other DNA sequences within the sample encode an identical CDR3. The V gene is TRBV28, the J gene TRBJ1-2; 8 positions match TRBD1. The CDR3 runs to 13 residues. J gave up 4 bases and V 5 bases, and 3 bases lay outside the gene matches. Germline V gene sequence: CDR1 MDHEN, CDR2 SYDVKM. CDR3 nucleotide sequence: TGTGCCAGCAGTCCAGGACAGGGCTATGGCTACACCTTC. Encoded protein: CASSPGQGYGYTF.

This CDR3 reads CASSREGLAGGRPYEQYF. The CDR3 bases are TGTGCCAGCTCACGAGAGGGACTAGCGGGAGGGCGTCCCTACGAGCAGTACTTC. The chain joins TRBV18 to TRBJ2-7; the match to TRBD2 covers 16 bases. There are 18 residues in the CDR3. CDR1 is KGHSH, CDR2 LQKENI, per germline. V was pared by 4 bases and J by 2 bases, with 8 bases of the junction left unmatched.

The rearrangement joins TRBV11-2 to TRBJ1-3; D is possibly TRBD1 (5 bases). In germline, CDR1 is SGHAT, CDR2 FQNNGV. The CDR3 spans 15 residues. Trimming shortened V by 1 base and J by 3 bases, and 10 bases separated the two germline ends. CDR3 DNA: TGTGCCAGCAGCTTAGGGGGGGGACTTGGAAACACCATATATTTT. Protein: CASSLGGGLGNTIYF.

The CDR3 DNA reads as TGTGCCAGCAGCCCCGACAGGGTCCACGAGCAGTACTTC. It encodes CASSPDRVHEQYF. The chain couples TRBV28 to TRBJ2-7; 7 positions match TRBD1. The V gene end was trimmed by 6 bases and the J gene end by 5 bases; junction bases not matched to a gene: 7. Germline loops: CDR1 MDHEN, CDR2 SYDVKM. This CDR3 is built from 13 residues.

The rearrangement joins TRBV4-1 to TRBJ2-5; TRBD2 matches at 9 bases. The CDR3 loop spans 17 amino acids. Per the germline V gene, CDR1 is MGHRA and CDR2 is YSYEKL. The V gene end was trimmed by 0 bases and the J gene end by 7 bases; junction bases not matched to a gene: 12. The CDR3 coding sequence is TGCGCCAGCAGCCAAGATGTAGCGGGAGTATTGTTGGGGACCCAGTACTTC. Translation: CASSQDVAGVLLGTQYF.

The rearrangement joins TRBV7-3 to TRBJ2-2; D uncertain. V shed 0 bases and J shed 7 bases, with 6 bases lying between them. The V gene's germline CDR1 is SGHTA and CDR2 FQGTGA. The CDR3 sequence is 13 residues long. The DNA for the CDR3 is TGTGCCAGCAGCTTAACGCGTTACGGGGAGCTGTTTTTT. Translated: CASSLTRYGELFF.

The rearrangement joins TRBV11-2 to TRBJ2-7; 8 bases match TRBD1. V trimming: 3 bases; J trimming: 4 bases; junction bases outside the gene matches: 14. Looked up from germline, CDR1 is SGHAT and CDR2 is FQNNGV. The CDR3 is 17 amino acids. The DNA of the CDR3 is TGTGCCAGCAGCTTTAGAGGAGGACCGGGACAGGATTACGAGCAGTACTTC. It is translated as CASSFRGGPGQDYEQYF.

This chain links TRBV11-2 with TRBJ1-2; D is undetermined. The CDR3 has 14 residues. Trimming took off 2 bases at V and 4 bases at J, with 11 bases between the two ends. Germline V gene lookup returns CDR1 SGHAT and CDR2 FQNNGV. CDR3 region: CASSLRGLLYGYTF. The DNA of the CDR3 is TGTGCCAGCAGCTTACGGGGTCTGCTCTATGGCTACACCTTC. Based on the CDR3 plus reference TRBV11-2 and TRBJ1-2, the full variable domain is EAGVAQSPRYKIIEKRQSVAFWCNPISGHATLYWYQQILGQGPKLLIQFQNNGVVDDSQLPKDRFSAERLKGVDSTLKIQPAKLEDSAVYLCASSLRGLLYGYTFGSGTRLTVV.

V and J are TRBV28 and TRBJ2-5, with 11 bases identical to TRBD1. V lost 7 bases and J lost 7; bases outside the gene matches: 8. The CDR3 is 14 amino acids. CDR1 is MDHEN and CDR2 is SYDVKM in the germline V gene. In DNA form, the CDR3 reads TGTGCCAGCACCTTAATCGGGACAGGGGGGACCCAGTACTTC. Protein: CASTLIGTGGTQYF.

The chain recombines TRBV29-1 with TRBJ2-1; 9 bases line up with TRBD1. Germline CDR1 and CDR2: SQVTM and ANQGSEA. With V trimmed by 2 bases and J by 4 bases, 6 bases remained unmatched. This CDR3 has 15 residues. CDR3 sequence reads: CSVEYMGQGYNEQFF. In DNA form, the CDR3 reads TGCAGCGTTGAATATATGGGACAGGGTTACAATGAGCAGTTCTTC.

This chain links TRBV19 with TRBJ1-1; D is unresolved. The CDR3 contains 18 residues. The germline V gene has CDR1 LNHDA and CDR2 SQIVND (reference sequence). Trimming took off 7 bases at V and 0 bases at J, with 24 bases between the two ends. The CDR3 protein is CASNQVSWEVGMNTEAFF. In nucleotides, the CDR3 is TGTGCCAGTAACCAAGTTTCATGGGAGGTGGGGATGAACACTGAAGCTTTCTTT. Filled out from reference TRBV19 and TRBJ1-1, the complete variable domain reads DGGITQSPKYLFRKEGQNVTLSCEQNLNHDAMYWYRQDPGQGLRLIYYSQIVNDFQKGDIAEGYSVSREKKESFPLTVTSAQKNPTAFYLCASNQVSWEVGMNTEAFFGQGTRLTVV.

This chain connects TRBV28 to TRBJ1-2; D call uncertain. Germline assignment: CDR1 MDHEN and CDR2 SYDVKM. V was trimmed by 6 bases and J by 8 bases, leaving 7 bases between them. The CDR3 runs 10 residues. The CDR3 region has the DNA TGTGCCAGCAGGAGCCGGGGCTACACCTTC. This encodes CASRSRGYTF.

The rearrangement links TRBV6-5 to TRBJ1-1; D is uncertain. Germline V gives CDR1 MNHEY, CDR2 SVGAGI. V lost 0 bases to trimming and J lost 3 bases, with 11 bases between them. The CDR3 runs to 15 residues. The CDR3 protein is CASSYSYKSDTEAFF. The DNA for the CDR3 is TGTGCCAGCAGTTACTCGTACAAATCCGACACTGAAGCTTTCTTT.

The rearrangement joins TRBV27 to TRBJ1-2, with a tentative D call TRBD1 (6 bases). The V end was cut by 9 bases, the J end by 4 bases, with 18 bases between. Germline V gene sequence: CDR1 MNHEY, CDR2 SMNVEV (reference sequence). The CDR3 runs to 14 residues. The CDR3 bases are TGTGCCAGTAAAGGGGGGGGCGCGGTCTATGGCTACACCTTC. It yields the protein CASKGGGAVYGYTF.

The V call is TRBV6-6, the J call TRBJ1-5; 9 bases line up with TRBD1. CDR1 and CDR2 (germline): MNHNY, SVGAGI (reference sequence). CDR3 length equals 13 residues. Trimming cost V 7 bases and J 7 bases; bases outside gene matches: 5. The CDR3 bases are TGTGCCAGCACCTTACAGGGGGCCCAGCCCCAGCATTTT. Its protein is CASTLQGAQPQHF.

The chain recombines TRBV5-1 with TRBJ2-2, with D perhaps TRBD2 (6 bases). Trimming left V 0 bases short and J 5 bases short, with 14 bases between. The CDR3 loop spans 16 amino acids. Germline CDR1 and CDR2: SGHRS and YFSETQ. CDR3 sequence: CASSLAGLIGTGELFF. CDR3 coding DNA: TGCGCCAGCAGCTTGGCGGGACTTATTGGTACCGGGGAGCTGTTTTTT.

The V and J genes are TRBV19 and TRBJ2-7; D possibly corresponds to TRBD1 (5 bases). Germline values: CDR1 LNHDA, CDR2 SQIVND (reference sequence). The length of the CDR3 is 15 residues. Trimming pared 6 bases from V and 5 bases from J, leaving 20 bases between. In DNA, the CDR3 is TGTGCCAGTAGCCTTAACCAGGGTGGGGCGGACGAGCAGTACTTC. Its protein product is CASSLNQGGADEQYF. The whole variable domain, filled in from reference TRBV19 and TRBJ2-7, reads DGGITQSPKYLFRKEGQNVTLSCEQNLNHDAMYWYRQDPGQGLRLIYYSQIVNDFQKGDIAEGYSVSREKKESFPLTVTSAQKNPTAFYLCASSLNQGGADEQYFGPGTRLTVT.

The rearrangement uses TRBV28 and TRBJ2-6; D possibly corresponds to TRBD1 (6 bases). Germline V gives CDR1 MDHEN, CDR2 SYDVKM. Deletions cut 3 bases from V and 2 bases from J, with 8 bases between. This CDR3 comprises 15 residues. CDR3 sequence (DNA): TGTGCCAGCAGTTTTAAGGGGGCTGGGGCCAACGTCCTGACTTTC. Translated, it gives CASSFKGAGANVLTF.

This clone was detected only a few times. In DNA, the CDR3 is TGCGCCAGCAGCGTTGGACAGGGGGCATTCTCTGGCTACACCTTC. Encoded protein: CASSVGQGAFSGYTF. The J gene is TRBJ1-2, the V gene TRBV5-1, with 11 positions matching TRBD1. This CDR3 is 15 amino acids long. Germline CDR1 and CDR2: SGHRS and YFSETQ. With 4 bases clipped from V and 7 bases from J, the junction kept 9 bases outside the gene matches.

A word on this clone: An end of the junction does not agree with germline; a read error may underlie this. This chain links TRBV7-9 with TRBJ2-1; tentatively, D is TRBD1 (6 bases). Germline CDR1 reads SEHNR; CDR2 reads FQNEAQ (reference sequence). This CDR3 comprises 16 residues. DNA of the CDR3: TGTTCCAGCAGCACCCGGACAGACTTGAGTCTTAATGAGCAGTTCTTC. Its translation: CSSSTRTDLSLNEQFF.

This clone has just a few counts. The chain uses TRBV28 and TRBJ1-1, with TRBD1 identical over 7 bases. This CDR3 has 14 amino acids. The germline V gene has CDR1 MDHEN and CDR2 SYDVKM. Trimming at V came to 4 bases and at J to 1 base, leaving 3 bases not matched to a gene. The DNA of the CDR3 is TGTGCCAGCAGTTGGGGACAGACGAACACTGAAGCTTTCTTT. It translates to CASSWGQTNTEAFF.

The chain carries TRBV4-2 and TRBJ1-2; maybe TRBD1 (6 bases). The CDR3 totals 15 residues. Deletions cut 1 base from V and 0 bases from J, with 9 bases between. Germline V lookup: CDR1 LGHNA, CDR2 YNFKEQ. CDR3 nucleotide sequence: TGTGCCAGCAGCCAAGTCCAGGGGCCTAACTATGGCTACACCTTC. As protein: CASSQVQGPNYGYTF.